The source of this TCR beta chain is a study of OX40 agonist ivuxolimab in advanced cancers. The protocol was immunoSEQ multiplex PCR, while the TCRdb copy is restricted to in-frame clones and leaves out a portion. The sample shows 50,000 or so clones, just under 95% of them seen only once. Sequences were derived from CD4+ or CD8+ T cells sorted from blood, sampled in a trial of the OX40 agonist ivuxolimab. The clonotype originates from an adult with an advanced solid tumor such as melanoma, head and neck, liver or kidney cancer.

CDR3 protein: CASSDESYEQYF. CDR3 DNA sequence: TGTGCCAGCAGCGACGAATCCTACGAGCAGTACTTC. The chain has TRBV11-3 and TRBJ2-7; D unresolved. Germline loops: CDR1 SGHNT, CDR2 YENEEA. The length of the CDR3 is 12 residues. Trimming stripped 5 bases from V and 1 base from J, with 6 bases between.